This TCR beta chain originates from a study of cytomegalovirus exposure and HLA in healthy donors. Findings and caveats of the study: In a later analysis, most CMV-associated TCR beta chains appeared HLA-restricted. Some public TCRs appeared in many individuals, while most sequences were rare. Altogether, 160 or so TCR beta chains were recorded as cytomegalovirus-associated.

The count of this clone is one. As yet, its antigen is unknown. CDR3 size: 14 residues. Germline CDR1 is MDHEN and CDR2 is SYDVKM. The V and J ends lost 6 bases and 4 bases, in that order; junction bases with no gene match: 8. The PCR had 60 Vbeta and 13 Jbeta primers. Per the original methods: Later, 65 million to 85 million unique TCR beta chains were counted in an analysis, and roughly 10 million of them were shared. The assay was immunoSEQ multiplex PCR, and TCRdb's table has in-frame clones only and misses some. The V and J calls and clone size come from that table; D and trimming were worked out from the DNA. The sample shows more than 110,000 clones, roughly 71% of them seen only once.

The sequencing sample was made of PBMCs. This chain links TRBV28 with TRBJ1-2, with 7 nucleotides matching TRBD1. The sequence was collected from a man aged 25-40 years in good health and CMV-seronegative. CDR3 coding DNA: TGTGCCAGCAGGCCTACAGGGGCTCCCTATGGCTACACCTTC. Translating gives CASRPTGAPYGYTF.